A selection of T cell receptor beta chains follows, all from one sample in a study of technical replicates of blood from a handful of donors. This table comes from immunoSEQ multiplex PCR, and its TCRdb copy is limited to in-frame clones, with some not included. The sample includes around 49,000 clones, more than 95% of them seen just once. Material for sequencing was T cells isolated from PBMCs. The receptors shown here come from a human donor in good health. CDR3s include the opening cysteine and the closing phenylalanine or tryptophan. Each record gives: D gene, V gene, clone size, J gene, CDR3 DNA, CDR3 protein. A D gene is named only where the DNA matches it firmly. Part of the rows lack a size; the others show once, few, many or a class for expanded clones.

.	TRBV7-3	.	TRBJ2-1	TGTGCCAGCAGCTTAAATCAGGGTGAGCAGTTCTTC	CASSLNQGEQFF
TRBD1	TRBV9	.	TRBJ2-3	TGTGCCAGCAGCGTAGGGGGACAGGGGCTCACAGATACGCAGTATTTT	CASSVGGQGLTDTQYF
TRBD1	TRBV6-5	.	TRBJ2-7	TGTGCCAGCAGTCCCCGACAGGGGGGATACGAGCAGTACTTC	CASSPRQGGYEQYF
.	TRBV25-1	.	TRBJ1-3	TGTGCCAGCAGTGAATTCAGAAACACCATATATTTT	CASSEFRNTIYF
.	TRBV5-1	.	TRBJ1-2	TGCGCCAGCAGCTTGGACTTCGGGCGGGGGTCGGGCGGCTACACCTTC	CASSLDFGRGSGGYTF
TRBD2	TRBV7-8	.	TRBJ2-7	TGTGCCAGCAGCTTAGGCGGGGGTGGCTCCTACGAGCAGTACTTC	CASSLGGGGSYEQYF
.	TRBV7-9	.	TRBJ1-4	TGTGCCAGCAGCTTAGGGGCAGAAACTAATGAAAAACTGTTTTTT	CASSLGAETNEKLFF
.	TRBV2	.	TRBJ1-4	TGTGCCGCTTCCCAACAGGGACTAAATGAAAAACTGTTTTTT	CAASQQGLNEKLFF
TRBD1	TRBV6-5	.	TRBJ1-5	TGTGCCAGCAGTTACGGAACAGGGGGCGGTCAGCCCCAGCATTTT	CASSYGTGGGQPQHF
.	TRBV6-6	.	TRBJ2-7	TGTGCCAGCAGTTACTCGGACAGCACCTACGAGCAGTACTTC	CASSYSDSTYEQYF
TRBD2	TRBV9	.	TRBJ2-1	TGTGCCAGCAGCGTAGAGGGAGGGCCTGACAATGAGCAGTTCTTC	CASSVEGGPDNEQFF
TRBD1	TRBV29-1	.	TRBJ1-2	TGCAGCGTTGCGCAGGGGGCCGGTGGCTACACCTTC	CSVAQGAGGYTF
TRBD1	TRBV6-6	.	TRBJ1-1	TGTGCCAGCAGCCAGGGACAGGGGATGGACACTGAAGCTTTCTTT	CASSQGQGMDTEAFF
TRBD1	TRBV30	.	TRBJ1-4	TGTGCCTCAAGCCCGGGACAGGGTAAAGAAAAACTGTTTTTT	CASSPGQGKEKLFF
.	TRBV10-2	.	TRBJ1-1	TGCGCCAGCATGGGGGGAGGGATCGCTTTCTTT	CASMGGGIAFF
TRBD2	TRBV7-6	.	TRBJ2-2	TGTGCCAGCAGCTTCGCGGGAGGGGAAACCGGGGAGCTGTTTTTT	CASSFAGGETGELFF
TRBD1	TRBV5-4	.	TRBJ2-7	TGTGCCAGCAGCGAAACGGGACAGGGCGACGAGCAGTACTTC	CASSETGQGDEQYF
.	TRBV5-6	.	TRBJ1-5	TGTGCCAGCAGCTTACAGCCATATAGCAATCAGCCCCAGCATTTT	CASSLQPYSNQPQHF
.	TRBV7-3	.	TRBJ2-3	TGTGCCAGCAGCTTAAGACAGGGACTGGCAGATACGCAGTATTTT	CASSLRQGLADTQYF
TRBD2	TRBV13	.	TRBJ2-1	TGTGCCAGCAGCTTAGGGGGAGGGCAGTTCTACAATGAGCAGTTCTTC	CASSLGGGQFYNEQFF
TRBD2	TRBV5-1	.	TRBJ2-3	TGCGCCAGCAGCTTAGCGGGACGGGCGCAGTATTTT	CASSLAGRAQYF
.	TRBV7-2	.	TRBJ2-7	TGTGCCAGCAGCTTAGTTAGTAACTACGAGCAGTACTTC	CASSLVSNYEQYF
.	TRBV19	.	TRBJ2-3	TGTGCCAGTAGTACATTTCGGGACACAGATACGCAGTATTTT	CASSTFRDTDTQYF
.	TRBV30	.	TRBJ1-1	TGTGCCTGGACCTCCGGGACACGGAACACTGAAGCTTTCTTT	CAWTSGTRNTEAFF
TRBD1	TRBV27	.	TRBJ1-1	TGTGCCAGCAGTTACCTTACAGGGGGGGTCGCTTTCTTT	CASSYLTGGVAFF
TRBD2	TRBV15	.	TRBJ2-5	TGTGCCACCAGCATTGGACTAGCGGGAGACATGGAGACCCAGTACTTC	CATSIGLAGDMETQYF
.	TRBV7-9	.	TRBJ2-3	TGTGCCAGCAGCTTAACCCTGGCCACCGTCAGAGATACGCAGTATTTT	CASSLTLATVRDTQYF
.	TRBV11-2	.	TRBJ1-2	TGTGCCAGCAGCTTTATCCGTGGACAGAGCTATGGCTACACCTTC	CASSFIRGQSYGYTF
.	TRBV6-6	.	TRBJ2-7	TGTGCCAGCAGTTACTCTTCCCGGGGATCCTACGAGCAGTACTTC	CASSYSSRGSYEQYF
.	TRBV4-3	.	TRBJ1-2	TGCGCCAGCAGCCAAGACGCTGGGCAGGGTGATGGCTACACCTTC	CASSQDAGQGDGYTF
.	TRBV30	.	TRBJ2-1	TGTGCCTGGAGTACCGGAGGGCCAAGGAACAATGAGCAGTTCTTC	CAWSTGGPRNNEQFF
TRBD1	TRBV12-5	.	TRBJ2-1	TGTGCTAGTGGTAACAGGGGCTACAATGAGCAGTTCTTC	CASGNRGYNEQFF
TRBD2	TRBV5-4	.	TRBJ2-3	TGTGCCAGCAGCTTGTCTGGCGGGAGTGTCATAGATACGCAGTATTTT	CASSLSGGSVIDTQYF
TRBD2	TRBV7-7	.	TRBJ2-7	TGTGCCAGCAGTTTAGCGGGAGGGTCCGAGCAGTACTTC	CASSLAGGSEQYF
TRBD2	TRBV7-3	.	TRBJ2-1	TGTGCCAGCAGCTTACGACTAGCGGGAGGGCCGGATGAGCAGTTCTTC	CASSLRLAGGPDEQFF
TRBD2	TRBV19	.	TRBJ2-1	TGTGCCAGTAGTACAGATTATAGCGGGAGGCGCAATGAGCAGTTCTTC	CASSTDYSGRRNEQFF
TRBD1	TRBV13	.	TRBJ1-2	TGTGCCAGCAGCTCCGGGACAGGGGGCGTGGGCTATGGCTACACCTTC	CASSSGTGGVGYGYTF
TRBD2	TRBV4-3	.	TRBJ2-3	TGCGCCAGCAGCCAAGATATAACTAGCGGGATGGATACGCAGTATTTT	CASSQDITSGMDTQYF
TRBD2	TRBV27	.	TRBJ2-3	TGTGCCAGCGGGGGACTAGCGGGAGTTGTAGATACGCAGTATTTT	CASGGLAGVVDTQYF
.	TRBV4-1	.	TRBJ2-3	TGCGCCAGCAGCCCAGAGTCGGCGGGAATCGGAGATACGCAGTATTTT	CASSPESAGIGDTQYF
.	TRBV28	once	TRBJ2-2	TGTGCCAGCCGTACCATGGGCGGGGTTAGAAGGACCGGGGAGCTGTTTTTT	CASRTMGGVRRTGELFF
.	TRBV10-3	few	TRBJ1-3	TGTGCCATCAGTGAGTCTGGCTTCGAGAGGGACACCATATATTTT	CAISESGFERDTIYF
TRBD1	TRBV6-5	.	TRBJ2-7	TGTGCCAGCAGTTACACCGGGACAGGGGTGTACGAGCAGTACTTC	CASSYTGTGVYEQYF
TRBD1	TRBV9	.	TRBJ2-3	TGTGCCAGCAGCGTCAGACCTACCGGGACAGAATCTAATACGCAGTATTTT	CASSVRPTGTESNTQYF
.	TRBV2	.	TRBJ1-2	TGTGCCAGCAGTTTATATTCCAGGGGAGAGAATGGCTACACCTTC	CASSLYSRGENGYTF
.	TRBV5-1	.	TRBJ1-1	TGCGCCAGCAGCTTGGCTTCCACAGAAGAAGCTTTCTTT	CASSLASTEEAFF
.	TRBV9	.	TRBJ2-2	TGTGCCAGCAGCGTATCAAGAACCCGCGTGGACTGGGAGCTGTTTTTT	CASSVSRTRVDWELFF
TRBD1	TRBV29-1	.	TRBJ1-1	TGCAGCGTCACGCAGGGGGCAGCTGAAGCTTTCTTT	CSVTQGAAEAFF
TRBD1	TRBV4-1	.	TRBJ1-2	TGCGCCAGCAGCCCGCGGACAGGGGACTATGGCTACACCTTC	CASSPRTGDYGYTF
.	TRBV27	.	TRBJ2-7	TGTGCCAGCGGGGGGGGCTTAGGCGAGCAGTACTTC	CASGGGLGEQYF
.	TRBV7-8	.	TRBJ2-7	TGTGCCAGCAGCTTAGCGGGAGTGAGCTACGAGCAGTACTTC	CASSLAGVSYEQYF
TRBD2	TRBV19	once	TRBJ2-7	TGTGCCAGTAGTATCCCACTAGCGGGAGAATACCACGAGCAGTACTTC	CASSIPLAGEYHEQYF
.	TRBV19	.	TRBJ1-2	TGTGCCAGTAGTATAGATTCGACAGCCTATGGCTACACCTTC	CASSIDSTAYGYTF
TRBD2	TRBV5-1	.	TRBJ2-1	TGCGCCAGCAGCATGCCCGCTAGCGGGATCAATGAGCAGTTCTTC	CASSMPASGINEQFF
.	TRBV18	.	TRBJ1-3	TGTGCCAGCTCACCGCAAGACAGTGGAAACACCATATATTTT	CASSPQDSGNTIYF
.	TRBV10-3	.	TRBJ2-5	TGTGCCATCAGTGAGTTCCAGGGGGGCAAAGAGACCCAGTACTTC	CAISEFQGGKETQYF
.	TRBV6-5	.	TRBJ2-7	TGTGCCAGCAGACTGGGCTCCGAGCAGTACTTC	CASRLGSEQYF
.	TRBV28	once	TRBJ1-2	TGTGCCAGCAGATTAGGAGGGGTTGGCTATGGCTACACCTTC	CASRLGGVGYGYTF
.	TRBV28	.	TRBJ2-7	TGTGCCAGCAGTCCTCTCTACGAGCAGTACTTC	CASSPLYEQYF
.	TRBV25-1	.	TRBJ2-1	TGTGCCAGCAGTATGACTAATGAGCAGTTCTTC	CASSMTNEQFF